This entry describes one T cell receptor (beta chain). Its antigen is not yet known. Per-nucleotide qualities are absent, and no much larger clonotype sits a single base away. Inclusive of the bounding cysteine and phenylalanine, the CDR3 is 15 residues long. Only the CDR3 DNA stays, 45 bases, in frame from base 1. Relative to germline, V is missing 1 base and J is missing 4 bases, with 6 bases of the junction outside any gene match. The germline V gene sets CDR1 to SGHVS and CDR2 to FQNEAQ. The library was generated by the immunoSEQ multiplex PCR assay. As stored in TCRdb, this immuneACCESS dataset retains in-frame rearrangements with V and J assigned. A fraction of the clones does not appear; measured against another copy, unresolved V genes explain less than half of the discrepancy, and the remainder lacks a known reason. Recorded for this sample are 30,000 to 35,000 clones; 85% to 90% of them occurred a single time. The ten largest make up around 8% of the sample.

This sample was taken from a study of T cell changes during pregnancy in multiple sclerosis (dated by TCRdb to between 2018 and 2021). For the study in its entirety: In women with multiple sclerosis, the researchers looked at how the T cell repertoire shifted as pregnancy progressed.

The sequence was obtained from a female donor with multiple sclerosis, enrolled in a pregnancy study. The sequence links TRBV7-8 to TRBJ1-2; TRBD1 agrees with 7 junctional bases. This sample comprised CD8+ T cells from peripheral blood mononuclear cells, obtained before pregnancy. The CDR3 sequence is CASSLGVGGIYGYTF. The nucleotide sequence reads as follows: TGTGCCAGCAGCTTAGGTGTAGGGGGCATCTATGGCTACACCTTC.